The following is a TCR beta chain sequence with its context. This clone was seen a single time. Its target antigen remains unknown. Base qualities were left out, and no much larger clone turns up one base away. The study tested focal radiation therapy combined with CTLA-4 blockade (ipilimumab) in patients with chemo-refractory metastatic non-small-cell lung cancer. V sheds 4 bases and J sheds 2 bases, leaving 13 bases between their ends. The CDR3 measures 14 amino acids from cysteine to phenylalanine. The CDR3 DNA has 42 bases and is translated from base 1. From the germline V gene, CDR1 is SGHRS and CDR2 is YFSETQ. Library preparation used the immunoSEQ multiplex PCR assay. TCRdb carries this immuneACCESS record with in-frame sequences only. Its versions omit some clonotypes, under half of them owing to an unresolved V gene in the studies checked, with the rest unexplained. The sample table lists about 87,000 clones, around 87% of them with a count of one. The ten largest account for roughly 17% of the sample.

The data derive from a study of radiotherapy plus CTLA-4 blockade in lung cancer (dated by TCRdb to 2017 to 2018). About the full investigation: Objective responses were observed in 15% to 20% of enrolled patients, and disease control was achieved in roughly 29%. The full study reports these points: After treatment with radiotherapy and ipilimumab, TCR clones that came from tumors expanded in the peripheral blood. Increased serum interferon-beta after radiation, together with early dynamic changes in blood T cell clones, were reported to be the strongest predictors of response.

Here the chain combines TRBV5-1 and TRBJ2-7; TRBD1 might be the D gene, on 5 matching bases. The TCR was taken from a human donor with non-small cell lung cancer that progressed on radiotherapy plus ipilimumab. The material sequenced was peripheral blood, taken from a patient treated with radiotherapy plus ipilimumab. At the DNA level, the sequence is TGCGCCAGCAGCCTTGCTCTAGGGGCCTACGAGCAGTACTTC. This translates into CASSLALGAYEQYF. Reference TRBV5-1 and TRBJ2-7 proteins supply the regions before and after the CDR3; the full variable domain is: KAGVTQTPRYLIKTRGQQVTLSCSPISGHRSVSWYQQTPGQGLQFLFEYFSETQRNKGNFPGRFSGRQFSNSRSEMNVSTLELGDSALYLCASSLALGAYEQYFGPGTRLTVT.